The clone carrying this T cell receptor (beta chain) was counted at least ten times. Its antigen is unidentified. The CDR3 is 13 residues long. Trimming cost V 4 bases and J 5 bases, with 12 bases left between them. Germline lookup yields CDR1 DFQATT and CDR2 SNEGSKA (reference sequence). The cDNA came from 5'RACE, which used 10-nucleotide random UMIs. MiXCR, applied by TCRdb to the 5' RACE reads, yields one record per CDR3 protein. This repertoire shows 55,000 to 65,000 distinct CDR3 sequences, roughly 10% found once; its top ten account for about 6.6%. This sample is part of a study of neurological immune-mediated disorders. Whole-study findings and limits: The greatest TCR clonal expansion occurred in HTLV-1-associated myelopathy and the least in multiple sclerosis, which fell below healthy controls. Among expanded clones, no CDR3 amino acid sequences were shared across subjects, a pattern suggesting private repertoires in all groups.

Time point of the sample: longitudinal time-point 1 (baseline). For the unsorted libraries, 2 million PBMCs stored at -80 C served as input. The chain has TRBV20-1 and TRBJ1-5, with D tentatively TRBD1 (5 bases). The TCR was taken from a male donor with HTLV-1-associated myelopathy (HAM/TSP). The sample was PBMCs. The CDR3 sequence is CSATGTVDQPQHF. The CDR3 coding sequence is TGCAGTGCTACCGGGACTGTAGATCAGCCCCAGCATTTT.